This TCR beta chain was found in a study of CD8 T cells in Susac syndrome. The study, taken as a whole, reports: The total CD8+ repertoires yielded about 15 Susac-specific public clones and the CD8+ TEMRA repertoires yielded about five. Clonal expansion was present among Susac CD8+ cells. This expansion reached its peak in TEMRA cells and in active patients.

The TEMRA cells underwent FACS enrichment, while the CD8+ and CD4+ T cells underwent negative isolation. Only one count was recorded for this clonotype. Its antigen is as yet unknown. A quantity of about 0.5 to 1 ug RNA underwent reverse transcription using random hexamers. TCRdb independently ran MiXCR on the immunoSEQ multiplex PCR reads; one entry per CDR3 protein. The table shows some 200,000 distinct CDR3 sequences, with more than 85% occurring only once. V dropped 3 bases and J dropped 1 base, with 14 bases sitting between them. Germline V lookup: CDR1 SGDLS, CDR2 YYNGEE. This CDR3 region has 15 residues.

This clonotype was obtained from a human donor with Susac syndrome. The V gene is TRBV9, the J gene TRBJ2-7, with D possibly called TRBD1 or TRBD2 (5 bases each). Input material: CD8+ T cells from PBMCs. The CDR3 reads CASSAAGTWSYEQYF. CDR3 DNA sequence: TGTGCCAGCAGCGCCGCAGGGACGTGGTCCTACGAGCAGTACTTC.